Following are 13 T cell receptor beta chains from one sample sequenced in a study of CXCR3-negative and CXCR3-positive naive CD8 T cells (dated by TCRdb to about 2019). Sequencing was carried out with a NextSeq 550. The Human TCR Profiling Kit (MiLaboratory) was used to make UMI-labeled 5' RACE TRB cDNA libraries. The reads underwent TCRdb reprocessing, giving one record for each CDR3 protein sequence and no DNA. This specimen's table enumerates about 62,000 distinct CDR3 sequences. The ten largest clones capture around 4% of the sample. Input material: naive CXCR3- CD8+ T cells from blood. This specimen's cell subset or site label, interpreted: CD45RO-CCR7+CD27+CD95- naive CD8+ T cells lacking CXCR3 (TNR3-). Receptor source: a human donor in good health. Some clones in this sample may be carry-over from other donors' samples.

This chain links TRBV6-2 or TRBV6-3 with TRBJ2-2. Germline V gene data show CDR1 as MNHEY and CDR2 as SVGEGT. The CDR3 loop spans 14 amino acids. The CDR3: CASTGLSNTGELFF.

The genes are TRBV6-2 or TRBV6-3 and TRBJ2-1; TCRdb's D call, TRBD2, is unchecked because there is no DNA. The CDR3 runs 15 residues. Germline assignment: CDR1 MNHEY and CDR2 SVGEGT. The CDR3 spells CASSYESGGYNEQFF.

The chain recombines TRBV4-2 with TRBJ1-6. The CDR3 length is 14 residues. The germline gives CDR1 LGHNA, CDR2 YNFKEQ. CDR3 protein: CASSQDGSPTPLHF.

The chain has TRBV25-1 and TRBJ1-6. This CDR3 is built from 15 residues. Germline V gene data show CDR1 as MGHDK and CDR2 as SYGVNS. The CDR3: CASSEGTAYNSPLHF.

This chain links TRBV25-1 with TRBJ2-7. This CDR3 comprises 12 residues. In germline, CDR1 is MGHDK, CDR2 SYGVNS. CDR3 sequence reads: CASSVTRYEQYF.

CDR3 protein: CASTSLAGGLEQYF. The chain employs TRBV12-3 or TRBV12-4 and TRBJ2-7; absent DNA, TCRdb's TRBD2 call cannot be checked. The CDR3 is 14 amino acids.

The rearrangement uses TRBV10-1 and TRBJ1-2; TCRdb calls TRBD1, which cannot be checked without DNA. The CDR3 is 14 residues long. CDR1 WNHNN and CDR2 SYGVQD come from the germline V gene (reference sequence). This CDR3 reads CASSRTGGDDGYTF.

The chain combines TRBV20-1 with TRBJ2-7. CDR3 length: 12 residues. Germline V gene data show CDR1 as DFQATT and CDR2 as SNEGSKA (reference sequence). The CDR3 protein is CSARARSYEQYF.

This rearrangement joins TRBV5-6 to TRBJ2-3; TCRdb's D call, TRBD2, is unchecked because there is no DNA. The CDR3 extends over 15 amino acids. Germline CDR1 reads SGHDT; CDR2 reads YYEEEE. The CDR3 reads CASSLIAGAKDTQYF.

This CDR3 reads CASSLDSFSNQPQHF. The rearrangement joins TRBV7-2 to TRBJ1-5. The germline gives CDR1 SGHTA, CDR2 FQGNSA. The CDR3 totals 15 residues.

The V call is TRBV29-1, the J call TRBJ2-3; the TRBD1 assignment by TCRdb is unverifiable without DNA. Germline assignment: CDR1 SQVTM and CDR2 ANQGSEA. The CDR3 spans 14 residues. CDR3 amino acids: CSVSGVESTDTQYF.

The chain couples TRBV24-1 to TRBJ2-1; with no DNA, the TCRdb D assignment of TRBD1 cannot be verified. From germline, CDR1 is KGHDR and CDR2 SFDVKD. The CDR3 sequence is 14 residues long. CDR3 sequence reads: CATSDSGTGNEQFF.

The chain recombines TRBV3-1 with TRBJ2-1. Germline CDR1 is LGHDT and CDR2 is YNNKEL (reference sequence). The CDR3 runs to 15 residues. CDR3 loop: CASSQTETSYNEQFF.